The present T cell receptor beta chain was sequenced within a study of blood T cell repertoires in COVID-19. Across the whole study: Both acute and convalescent COVID-19 samples were obtained from the United States, Italy and Spain. In each case, the material was cDNA or gDNA derived from T cells, B-cell-depleted T cells, or PBMCs.

As handled by the study authors: Using reference gene primer amplification, nucleated cell counts were estimated. Here immunoSEQ multiplex PCR was the method, and the copy in TCRdb shows in-frame clones only, minus some. The DNA was the basis for D and trimming; V, J and clone size are from that table. The sample includes 350,000 to 450,000 clones, about 87% seen only once; the top ten take approximately 2.5%. It was during active infection that Seattle patients were enrolled and then longitudinally followed. Deletions cut 3 bases from V and 0 bases from J, with 12 bases between. Germline V CDR1 and CDR2: DFQATT, SNEGSKA (reference sequence). The CDR3 contains 16 residues.

The source is a woman aged 55-69 years with COVID-19, enrolled during active disease. The sample comprised peripheral blood. The rearrangement uses TRBV20-1 and TRBJ1-6; possible D gene TRBD1, 6 bases. This CDR3 is CSASPQGSSYNSPLHF. CDR3 DNA sequence: TGCAGTGCTAGTCCCCAGGGGAGCTCCTATAATTCACCCCTCCACTTT.